A selection of T cell receptor beta chains follows, all from one sample in a study of cytomegalovirus exposure and HLA in healthy donors. The assay was immunoSEQ multiplex PCR, and TCRdb's table has in-frame clones only and misses some. The sample contains 300,000 to 350,000 clones, roughly 88% of which appear only once. Input material: PBMCs. These TCRs come from a man between 25 and 39 years old in good health and CMV-seronegative. CDR3s include the opening cysteine and the closing phenylalanine or tryptophan. D genes are given only for firm matches. Not every row has a clone size; where given, it reads once, few, many or a size class.

DNA: TGTGCCAGCAGTTCCCGGACAGGCTACGAGCAGTACTTC
CDR3: CASSSRTGYEQYF
J: TRBJ2-7
V: TRBV27
D: TRBD1
size: -

DNA: TGTGCCAGCAGCTTGGGACAGGGCGCCTATGGCTACACCTTC
CDR3: CASSLGQGAYGYTF
J: TRBJ1-2
V: TRBV7-9
D: TRBD1
size: -

DNA: TGTGCCTGGAGTGTACGGTCCATGACGAGGGGCTACACCTTC
CDR3: CAWSVRSMTRGYTF
J: TRBJ1-2
V: TRBV30
D: -
size: few

DNA: TGTGCCAGCAGCTTATATGTGGATGCAGGGGGCCCCTACGAGCAGTACTTC
CDR3: CASSLYVDAGGPYEQYF
J: TRBJ2-7
V: TRBV7-2
D: TRBD1
size: -

DNA: TGTGCCAGCAGCGACTTCGGGGGGGTATACAATGAGCAGTTCTTC
CDR3: CASSDFGGVYNEQFF
J: TRBJ2-1
V: TRBV11-3
D: TRBD2
size: -

DNA: TGTGCCAGCAGCTTAGCTACTTATGGCTACACCTTC
CDR3: CASSLATYGYTF
J: TRBJ1-2
V: TRBV11-2
D: -
size: -

DNA: TGCGCCAGCAGCCAAGATTCCGGCCCGCCTATGGGGGGCTACAATGAGCAGTTCTTC
CDR3: CASSQDSGPPMGGYNEQFF
J: TRBJ2-1
V: TRBV4-3
D: -
size: -

DNA: TGTGCCAGCACCGGACAGGGGGCACGGGAGCAGTACTTC
CDR3: CASTGQGAREQYF
J: TRBJ2-7
V: TRBV6-5
D: TRBD1
size: -

DNA: TGCGCCAGCAGCTTGTCAGGGGGCCTAGACTATGGCTACACCTTC
CDR3: CASSLSGGLDYGYTF
J: TRBJ1-2
V: TRBV5-1
D: TRBD1
size: -

DNA: TGTGCCAGCAGCTTTGGGGGGATCTATGGCTACACCTTC
CDR3: CASSFGGIYGYTF
J: TRBJ1-2
V: TRBV7-6
D: -
size: -